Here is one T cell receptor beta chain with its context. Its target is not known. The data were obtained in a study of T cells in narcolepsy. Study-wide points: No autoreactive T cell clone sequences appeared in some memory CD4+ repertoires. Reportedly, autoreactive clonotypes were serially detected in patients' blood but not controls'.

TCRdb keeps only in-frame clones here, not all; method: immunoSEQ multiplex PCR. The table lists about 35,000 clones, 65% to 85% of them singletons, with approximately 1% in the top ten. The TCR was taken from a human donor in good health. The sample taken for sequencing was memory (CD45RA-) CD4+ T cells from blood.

The CDR3: CASSQSPDNPYGYTF. The CDR3 DNA reads as TGTGCCAGCAGCCAGTCCCCTGACAACCCCTATGGCTACACCTTC. The chain couples TRBV2 to TRBJ1-2; D unresolved. Germline CDR1 reads SNHLY; CDR2 reads FYNNEI. This CDR3 spans 15 amino acids. V lost 6 bases and J lost 4, with 18 bases in between. Combining the CDR3 with reference TRBV2 and TRBJ1-2 gives the whole variable domain EPEVTQTPSHQVTQMGQEVILRCVPISNHLYFYWYRQILGQKVEFLVSFYNNEISEKSEIFDDQFSVERPDGSNFTLKIRSTKLEDSAMYFCASSQSPDNPYGYTFGSGTRLTVV.